One T cell receptor (beta chain) is described in this entry. What it binds is not known. This table comes from immunoSEQ multiplex PCR, and its TCRdb copy is limited to in-frame clones, with some not included. The specimen gives 35,000 to 40,000 clones without singletons; the ten biggest hold 5.5% to 7%. The data stem from a study of T cells after posttransplantation cyclophosphamide. This CDR3 comprises 14 residues. With 4 bases clipped from V and 1 base from J, the junction kept 3 bases outside the gene matches. CDR1 SGHNT and CDR2 YYREEE come from the germline V gene (reference sequence). On the day of bone marrow donation, the related graft donor provided peripheral blood. General study findings and limits: Blood and skin or GI T cell repertoires showed limited TRB overlap. Later post-transplant blood repertoires were often dominated by donor CD8+ memory clones. TRB clonality was highly associated with recipient CMV seropositivity and reactivation.

The receptor was isolated from a man between 25 and 39 years old in good health and a related stem cell transplant donor. The material sequenced was PBMCs. V usage is TRBV5-4 and J usage is TRBJ2-5; TRBD1 matches 8 bases. As DNA, the CDR3 is TGTGCCAGCAGCACGGGACAGGCCCAAGAGACCCAGTACTTC. Amino acids: CASSTGQAQETQYF.